This paragraph reports one T cell receptor beta chain. The target of this receptor is not known. No quality values exist for individual bases; no much larger clone is one base distant. This entry comes from a study of CD8 T cells in Susac syndrome (dated by TCRdb to the late 2010s). The study in broad terms: Among the sequenced Susac syndrome patients, about 6 had clinically active disease and under ten were in clinical remission. Susac syndrome patients were therapy-naive, on corticosteroids (some also receiving IVIg), or on IVIg alone at blood withdrawal. Whether CD8+ T cell activation and differentiation in Susac syndrome was antigen driven was tested using repertoire sequencing. Clonality of the CD8+ T cell repertoire was compared between about a dozen healthy donors, about 14 Susac syndrome patients and about 15 multiple sclerosis patients.

What the study reported, not specific to this receptor: The number of individuals in the TCR sequencing and HLA analysis was acknowledged as relatively small. Roughly 15 and five Susac-specific public clones were found in the total CD8+ and CD8+ TEMRA repertoires, respectively. Clonal expansion was seen in Susac syndrome CD8+ repertoires, peaking in CD8+ TEMRA cells and being greater in clinically active patients than in remitting ones.

The germline V gene provides CDR1 ENHRY and CDR2 SYGVKD. The CDR3 goes from the cysteine to the phenylalanine over 15 residues. The kept DNA is CDR3 alone, 45 bases in frame from the first base. V gives up 3 bases and J gives up 2 bases, and the segment between their germline ends measures 13 bases. RNA was extracted using the RNeasy kit, and about 0.45 to 1 ug of the RNA was reverse transcribed with random hexamers. TCR beta CDR3 regions were amplified with the immunoSEQ multiplex PCR assay covering 54 Vbeta and 13 Jbeta segments. To correct PCR amplification bias, a synthetic template baseline was used for both primer optimization and computational correction. Under the source paper's analysis protocol: Reads were annotated to V, D and J genes according to IMGT and were analyzed with immunoSEQ Analyzer, with only productive sequences retained. Clonality was computed as one minus Shannon entropy normalized by log2 of the number of productive unique sequences. Public and private clones were assessed among the 100 most prevalent clones of each patient and control. Clones were defined as Susac-specific if absent from the healthy and MS cohorts, from 900 to 1,300 published viral clones and from other ImmuneACCESS disease sequences. Using fastp trimming at Q25 and MiXCR clonotype assembly, TCRdb reanalyzed the public sequencing data and kept in-frame beta chains. Every entry covers one CDR3 protein and lists the most common genes and DNA from its rows. Here the V and J calls rest on TCRdb's processing, not on the authors' analysis. The sample includes around 100,000 distinct CDR3 sequences, with 95% observed a single time. 0.25% to 0.35% of the sample comes from the top ten.

Peripheral blood CD8+ and CD4+ T cells from healthy donors, Susac syndrome patients and multiple sclerosis patients were profiled using high-throughput TCR beta sequencing. Susac syndrome patients met recently defined diagnostic criteria for definite or probable disease. Bulk CD8+ and CD4+ T cells were purified by magnetic negative isolation, while CD8+ TEMRA cells were enriched using FACS. Blood was collected in EDTA tubes and processed within 24 hours, with PBMCs isolated through density gradient centrifugation. PBMCs intended for TCR sequencing were cryopreserved in liquid nitrogen and thawed later in a water bath at 37 degrees C. The sorted or isolated CD4+, CD8+ and CD8+ TEMRA cells reached a purity of at least 90%.

Recombination joined TRBV10-3 with TRBJ1-1; the D region possibly corresponds to TRBD1 (6 bases align). The sequencing sample was made of CD8+ T cells from PBMCs. The sequence was collected from a human donor with Susac syndrome. The CDR3 region reads CAISDLRGRNTEAFF. The base sequence is TGTGCCATCAGTGACCTCAGGGGCAGAAACACTGAAGCTTTCTTT.